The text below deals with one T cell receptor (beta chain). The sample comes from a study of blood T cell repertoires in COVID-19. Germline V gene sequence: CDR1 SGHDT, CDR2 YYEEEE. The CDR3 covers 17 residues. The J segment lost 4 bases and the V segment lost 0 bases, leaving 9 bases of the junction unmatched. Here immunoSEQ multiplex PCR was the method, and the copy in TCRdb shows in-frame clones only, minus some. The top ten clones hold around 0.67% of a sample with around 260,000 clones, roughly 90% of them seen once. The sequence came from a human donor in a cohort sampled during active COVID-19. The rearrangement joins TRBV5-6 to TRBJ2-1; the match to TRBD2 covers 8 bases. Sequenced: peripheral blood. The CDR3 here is CASSLGPSGSEYNEQFF. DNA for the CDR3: TGTGCCAGCAGCTTGGGCCCTAGCGGGTCAGAGTACAATGAGCAGTTCTTC.